This T cell receptor beta chain was sequenced in a study of patients and donors after allogeneic stem cell transplantation. This clonotype turned up a few times. MiXCR was run by TCRdb on the RT-PCR reads, yielding one entry per CDR3 protein. The profile shows some 880,000 distinct CDR3 sequences, over 15% of them singletons. V was clipped by 6 bases and J by 7 bases, with 18 bases between them. The CDR3 consists of 14 residues. The sequenced sample consisted of blood, either unsorted or a sorted T cell fraction (not recorded which). V is TRBV12-3 or TRBV12-4 and J is TRBJ1-1; D possibly corresponds to TRBD1 (5 bases). The sequence was obtained from a human donor who was either an allogeneic HSCT recipient or a stem cell or donor lymphocyte infusion donor (not recorded which). It is not recorded whose cells these are; they may come from a transplant donor. CDR3 in amino acids: CASRHSGAQFEAFF. Here the CDR3 DNA reads TGTGCCAGCAGGCATTCCGGGGCACAATTTGAAGCTTTCTTT.